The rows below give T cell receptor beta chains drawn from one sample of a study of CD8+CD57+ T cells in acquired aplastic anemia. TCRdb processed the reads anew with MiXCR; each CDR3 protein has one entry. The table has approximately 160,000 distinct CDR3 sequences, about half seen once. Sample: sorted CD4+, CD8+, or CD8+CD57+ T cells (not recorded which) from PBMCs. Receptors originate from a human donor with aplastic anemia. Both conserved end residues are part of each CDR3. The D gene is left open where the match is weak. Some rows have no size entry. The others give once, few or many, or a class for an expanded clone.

cdr3_nt: TGTGCCAGCAGCTTCCACAGGGTACCGAACACTGAAGCTTTCTTT
cdr3_aa: CASSFHRVPNTEAFF
j_call: TRBJ1-1
v_call: TRBV7-2
d_call: -
clone_size: many

cdr3_nt: TGTGCCAGTAGTCCCCCGGGACAGGGAAGAAACACCATATATTTT
cdr3_aa: CASSPPGQGRNTIYF
j_call: TRBJ1-3
v_call: TRBV19
d_call: TRBD1
clone_size: many

cdr3_nt: TGTGCCAGCAGTTACTCGATCGGGACAGGGGTGAGATACAATCAGCCCCAGCATTTT
cdr3_aa: CASSYSIGTGVRYNQPQHF
j_call: TRBJ1-5
v_call: TRBV6-2/TRBV6-3
d_call: TRBD1
clone_size: few

cdr3_nt: TGTGCCAGCAGCCAAGACGGGCCACCCTACAAGCAGTACTTC
cdr3_aa: CASSQDGPPYKQYF
j_call: TRBJ2-7
v_call: TRBV7-2
d_call: -
clone_size: -

cdr3_nt: TGTGCCAGCAGCCCAGAGGGGGGGTACATGGCCGATACGCAGTATTTT
cdr3_aa: CASSPEGGYMADTQYF
j_call: TRBJ2-3
v_call: TRBV7-2
d_call: -
clone_size: many

cdr3_nt: TGTGCCAGCAGCTTATGGACAGGGACATCTTACGAGCAGTACTTC
cdr3_aa: CASSLWTGTSYEQYF
j_call: TRBJ2-7
v_call: TRBV7-8
d_call: TRBD1
clone_size: -

cdr3_nt: TGTGCCAGTAGTATAAGTTATGAAGCTTTCTTT
cdr3_aa: CASSISYEAFF
j_call: TRBJ1-1
v_call: TRBV19
d_call: -
clone_size: -

cdr3_nt: TGTGCCAGCAGCTTAGGGTGGGCAGGGGGTAATAATCAGCCCCAGCATTTT
cdr3_aa: CASSLGWAGGNNQPQHF
j_call: TRBJ1-5
v_call: TRBV11-1
d_call: TRBD1
clone_size: -

cdr3_nt: TGTGCCAGCAGCAACCCGGGACAGGGGGCGTTGTTGGGCCCCCTCCACTTT
cdr3_aa: CASSNPGQGALLGPLHF
j_call: TRBJ1-6
v_call: TRBV7-7
d_call: TRBD1
clone_size: -

cdr3_nt: TGTGCCGGCAGGTCAACTCGTGCTAAAGCTTTCTTT
cdr3_aa: CAGRSTRAKAFF
j_call: TRBJ1-1
v_call: TRBV25-1
d_call: -
clone_size: -

cdr3_nt: TGTGCCAGCAGCACTAGGGGTTCCTACGAAAAACTGTTTTTT
cdr3_aa: CASSTRGSYEKLFF
j_call: TRBJ1-4
v_call: TRBV11-3
d_call: -
clone_size: few

cdr3_nt: TGTGCCAGTAGACTAGCGGGAGGCGGCACAGATACGCAGTATTTT
cdr3_aa: CASRLAGGGTDTQYF
j_call: TRBJ2-3
v_call: TRBV19
d_call: TRBD2
clone_size: many

cdr3_nt: TGTGCCAGCAGCCTCTCCCTCTCCTACAATGAGCAGTTCTTC
cdr3_aa: CASSLSLSYNEQFF
j_call: TRBJ2-1
v_call: TRBV14
d_call: -
clone_size: many

cdr3_nt: TGTGCCAGTAGTCCCTTACCTAGAGACAATGAGCAGTTCTTC
cdr3_aa: CASSPLPRDNEQFF
j_call: TRBJ2-1
v_call: TRBV19
d_call: -
clone_size: -

cdr3_nt: TGTGCCAGCAGCCCGGACGGGTACACCATATATTTT
cdr3_aa: CASSPDGYTIYF
j_call: TRBJ1-3
v_call: TRBV7-7
d_call: -
clone_size: many

cdr3_nt: TGTGCCAGCAGCGCGACACCCCTTAACTATGGCTACACCTTC
cdr3_aa: CASSATPLNYGYTF
j_call: TRBJ1-2
v_call: TRBV9
d_call: -
clone_size: -

cdr3_nt: TGTGCCAGTACTCAACAGGGGGCGGAACAGCCCCAGCATTTT
cdr3_aa: CASTQQGAEQPQHF
j_call: TRBJ1-5
v_call: TRBV19
d_call: TRBD1
clone_size: -

cdr3_nt: TGTGCCAGCAGCTCCACAGGGGGTGGTTATGGCTACACCTTC
cdr3_aa: CASSSTGGGYGYTF
j_call: TRBJ1-2
v_call: TRBV7-2
d_call: TRBD1
clone_size: many

cdr3_nt: TGTGCCAGCAGTGCACAGAGCCCATATGGCTACACCTTC
cdr3_aa: CASSAQSPYGYTF
j_call: TRBJ1-2
v_call: TRBV2
d_call: -
clone_size: -

cdr3_nt: TGTGCCAGCAGGAAGACAGCTAACACCGGGGAGCTGTTTTTT
cdr3_aa: CASRKTANTGELFF
j_call: TRBJ2-2
v_call: TRBV12-3/TRBV12-4
d_call: -
clone_size: many

cdr3_nt: TGCAGTGCTAGTACAGGGACCGGAAACATTCAGTACTTC
cdr3_aa: CSASTGTGNIQYF
j_call: TRBJ2-4
v_call: TRBV20-1
d_call: -
clone_size: -

cdr3_nt: TGTGCCAGCAGTGAAGCTGGCTATTCCGATACGCAGTATTTT
cdr3_aa: CASSEAGYSDTQYF
j_call: TRBJ2-3
v_call: TRBV2
d_call: -
clone_size: -

cdr3_nt: TGTGCCAGCAGCTTGTCGGACCACCTCTATGGCTACACCTTC
cdr3_aa: CASSLSDHLYGYTF
j_call: TRBJ1-2
v_call: TRBV7-9
d_call: -
clone_size: -

cdr3_nt: TGTGCCAGCAGGGAGAGAGACGGCTATGGCTACACCTTC
cdr3_aa: CASRERDGYGYTF
j_call: TRBJ1-2
v_call: TRBV5-8
d_call: -
clone_size: many

cdr3_nt: TGTGCCAGTAGGGATCTGGGCTCTGGAGACTACACCTTC
cdr3_aa: CASRDLGSGDYTF
j_call: TRBJ1-2
v_call: TRBV19
d_call: -
clone_size: -